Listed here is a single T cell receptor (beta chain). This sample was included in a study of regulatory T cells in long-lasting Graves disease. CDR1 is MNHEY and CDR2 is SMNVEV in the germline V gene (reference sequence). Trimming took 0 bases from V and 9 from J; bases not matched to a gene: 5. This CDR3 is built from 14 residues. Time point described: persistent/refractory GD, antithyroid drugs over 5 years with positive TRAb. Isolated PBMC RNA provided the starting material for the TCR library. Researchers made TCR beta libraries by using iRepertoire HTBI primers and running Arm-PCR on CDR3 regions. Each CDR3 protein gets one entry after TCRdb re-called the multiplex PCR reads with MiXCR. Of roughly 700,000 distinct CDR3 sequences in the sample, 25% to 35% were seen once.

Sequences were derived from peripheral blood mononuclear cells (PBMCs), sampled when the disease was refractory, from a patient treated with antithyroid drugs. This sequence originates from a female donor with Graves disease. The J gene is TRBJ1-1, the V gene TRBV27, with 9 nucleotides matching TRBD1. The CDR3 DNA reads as TGTGCCAGCAGTTTATCGTATACAGGGGGCAAAGCTTTCTTT. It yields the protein CASSLSYTGGKAFF.